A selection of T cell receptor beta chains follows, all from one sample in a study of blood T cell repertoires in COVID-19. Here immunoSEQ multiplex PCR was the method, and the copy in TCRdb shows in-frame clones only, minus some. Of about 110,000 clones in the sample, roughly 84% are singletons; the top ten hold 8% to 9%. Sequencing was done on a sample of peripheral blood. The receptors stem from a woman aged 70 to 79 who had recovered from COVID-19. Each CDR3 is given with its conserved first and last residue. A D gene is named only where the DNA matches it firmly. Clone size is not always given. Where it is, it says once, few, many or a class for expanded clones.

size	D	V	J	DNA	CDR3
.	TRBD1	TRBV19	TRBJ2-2	TGTGCCAGTAGAGGGACAGGGGTCACCGGGGAGCTGTTTTTT	CASRGTGVTGELFF
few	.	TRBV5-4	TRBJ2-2	TGTGCCAGCAGCTCCGTGGAGCTCGCGAACACCGGGGAGCTGTTTTTT	CASSSVELANTGELFF
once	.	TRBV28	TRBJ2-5	TGTGCCAGCAGCAAAACAGGGTTGAGGGAGACCCAGTACTTC	CASSKTGLRETQYF
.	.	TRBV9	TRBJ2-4	TGTGCCAGCAGCCTAAGTGTCTCGGGGAACATTCAGTACTTC	CASSLSVSGNIQYF
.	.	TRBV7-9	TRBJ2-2	TGTGCCAGCAATTTCTTAGTATTAGCGAGCGGCGGGGAGCTGTTTTTT	CASNFLVLASGGELFF
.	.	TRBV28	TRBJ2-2	TGTGCCAGCAGTTTACTAGCCCGGGAGCTGTTTTTT	CASSLLARELFF
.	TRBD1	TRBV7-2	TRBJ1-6	TGTGCCAGCAGCCCGCTGACAGGGTTTGGCGATTCACCCCTCCACTTT	CASSPLTGFGDSPLHF
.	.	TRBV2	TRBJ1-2	TGTGCCAGCAGTGACGCGGGATATGGCTACACCTTC	CASSDAGYGYTF
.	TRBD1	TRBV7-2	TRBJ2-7	TGTGCCAGCAGCGTGACCGGGACAGGGACCTACGAGCAGTACTTC	CASSVTGTGTYEQYF
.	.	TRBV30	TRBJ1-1	TGTGCCTGGAGTGTTGGGCAGGGCAGCACTGAAGCTTTCTTT	CAWSVGQGSTEAFF
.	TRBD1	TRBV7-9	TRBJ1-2	TGTGCCAGCAAAAGGGGACTGGACAGGGCCTATGGCTACACCTTC	CASKRGLDRAYGYTF
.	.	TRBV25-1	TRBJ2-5	TGTGCCAGCAGTGAACCTAAAGAGACCCAGTACTTC	CASSEPKETQYF
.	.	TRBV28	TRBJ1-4	TGTGCCAGCAGGTTCACAGGGTTCCCTAATGAAAAACTGTTTTTT	CASRFTGFPNEKLFF
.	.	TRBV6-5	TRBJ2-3	TGTGCCACCCCTCGGCGGGGCGGCACAGATACGCAGTATTTT	CATPRRGGTDTQYF
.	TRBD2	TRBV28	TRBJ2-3	TGTGCCAGCAGTTTCAACCCGGGACTAGCGGGATTGACAGATACGCAGTATTTT	CASSFNPGLAGLTDTQYF
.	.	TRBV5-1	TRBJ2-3	TGCGCCAGCAGCCCCCCGACCAGGTACCCAGATACGCAGTATTTT	CASSPPTRYPDTQYF
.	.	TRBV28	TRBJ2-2	TGTGCCAGCAGTCGAGAACAGGGAACCGGGGAGCTGTTTTTT	CASSREQGTGELFF
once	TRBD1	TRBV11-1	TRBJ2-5	TGTGCCAGCAGCTCCGATGGGGGACAGGGCCAAGAGACCCAGTACTTC	CASSSDGGQGQETQYF
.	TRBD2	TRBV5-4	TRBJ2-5	TGTGCCAGCAGCTTGGGGATAACTAGCGGGGCGTACCAAGAGACCCAGTACTTC	CASSLGITSGAYQETQYF
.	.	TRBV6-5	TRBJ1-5	TGTGCCAGCACCTATAACAGGGCCGGCGATCAGCCCCAGCATTTT	CASTYNRAGDQPQHF
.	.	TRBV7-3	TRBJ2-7	TGTGCCAGCAGCTTAATGGCGACAACCACCTACGAGCAGTACTTC	CASSLMATTTYEQYF
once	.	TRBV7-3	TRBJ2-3	TGTGCCAGCAGCCCGGGGGGCCTCGGGACAGATACGCAGTATTTT	CASSPGGLGTDTQYF
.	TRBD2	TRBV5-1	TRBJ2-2	TGCGCCAGCCGGTTAGCGGGAGTGGGGACCGGGGAGCTGTTTTTT	CASRLAGVGTGELFF
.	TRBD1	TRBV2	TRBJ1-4	TGTGCCAGCGCCGGGACAGGGTATGAAAAACTGTTTTTT	CASAGTGYEKLFF
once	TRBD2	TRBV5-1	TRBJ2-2	TGCGCCAGCAGCTCTAGCGGCTCGAACACCGGGGAGCTGTTTTTT	CASSSSGSNTGELFF
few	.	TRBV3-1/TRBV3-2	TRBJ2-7	TGTGCCAGCAGCCAAGATTACGGGGGTGCCGAGCAGTACTTC	CASSQDYGGAEQYF
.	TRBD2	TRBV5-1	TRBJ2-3	TGCGCCAGCAGCACCGGACTAGCGGGATCCACAGATACGCAGTATTTT	CASSTGLAGSTDTQYF
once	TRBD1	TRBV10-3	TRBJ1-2	TGTGCCGCCACTCCGGGACAGGTCGAGGGTGGCTACACCTTC	CAATPGQVEGGYTF
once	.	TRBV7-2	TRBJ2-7	TGTGCCAGCAGCTCCCCGGACTGGCAATTTTACGAGCAGTACTTC	CASSSPDWQFYEQYF
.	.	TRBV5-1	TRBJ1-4	TGCGCCAGCAGCACGAGGAGGGAGGGAGAAAAACTGTTTTTT	CASSTRREGEKLFF
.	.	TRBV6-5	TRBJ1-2	TGTGCCAGCTTGAAAGGGGAGGGCTATGGCTACACCTTC	CASLKGEGYGYTF
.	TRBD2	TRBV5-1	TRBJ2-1	TGCGCCAGCAGCGACCCGCTGCGCGGGGGGGCATCCAATGAGCAGTTCTTC	CASSDPLRGGASNEQFF
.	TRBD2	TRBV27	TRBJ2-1	TGTGCCAGCAGTGATACTAGCGGGGGGGTAAATGAGCAGTTCTTC	CASSDTSGGVNEQFF
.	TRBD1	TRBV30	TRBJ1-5	TGTGCCTGGAGCATCGGGACAGTCCGCCAGCCCCAGCATTTT	CAWSIGTVRQPQHF
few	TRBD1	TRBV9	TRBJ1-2	TGTGCCAGCAGCGGACCGGGACAGGGGTATGGCTACACCTTC	CASSGPGQGYGYTF
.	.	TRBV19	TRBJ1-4	TGTGCCACCCTAGGGACACCGCAAGCAACTAATGAAAAACTGTTTTTT	CATLGTPQATNEKLFF
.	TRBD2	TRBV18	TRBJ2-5	TGTGCCAGCTCACCACCGCCGGGAGGACCAGAGACCCAGTACTTC	CASSPPPGGPETQYF
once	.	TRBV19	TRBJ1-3	TGTGCCAGTAGTCGACAGCTCAGCTCTGGAAACACCATATATTTT	CASSRQLSSGNTIYF
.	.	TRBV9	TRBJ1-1	TGTGCCAGCAGCGTATATCCAGGGCCCACTGAAGCTTTCTTT	CASSVYPGPTEAFF
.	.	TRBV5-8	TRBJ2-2	TGTGCCAGCAGCTTCAGAAACCTGGTCACCGGGGAGCTGTTTTTT	CASSFRNLVTGELFF
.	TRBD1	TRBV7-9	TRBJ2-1	TGTGCCAGCAGCTTGTCACAGGGGCACAATGAGCAGTTCTTC	CASSLSQGHNEQFF
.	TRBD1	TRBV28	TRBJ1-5	TGTGCCAGCACCCCTCTGGACAGGGGGCTTCAGCCCCAGCATTTT	CASTPLDRGLQPQHF
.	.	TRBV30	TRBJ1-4	TGTGCCTGGAGTGACCCTAGGGAGTCCCATGAAAAACTGTTTTTT	CAWSDPRESHEKLFF
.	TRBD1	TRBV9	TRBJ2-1	TGTGCCAGCAGCGCCTCCACAGGGGGCGTTCGAAATGAGCAGTTCTTC	CASSASTGGVRNEQFF
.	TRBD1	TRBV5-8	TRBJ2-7	TGTGCCAGCAGCCTTCCCGGGACAGCCTACGAGCAGTACTTC	CASSLPGTAYEQYF
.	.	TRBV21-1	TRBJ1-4	TGTGCCAGCAGCAAAGCGAAAGGAGCCAACCTAGGAGCTAATGAAAAACTGTTTTTT	CASSKAKGANLGANEKLFF
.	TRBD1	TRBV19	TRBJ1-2	TGTGCCAGTAGTCTAGAGGGGGCCCATGGCTACACCTTC	CASSLEGAHGYTF